This is a list of T cell receptor beta chains from one sample in a study of OX40 agonist ivuxolimab in advanced cancers. Assay: immunoSEQ multiplex PCR; the TCRdb copy retains only in-frame clones and omits some. The sample includes more than 90,000 clones, around 80% of them seen just once. The sequences come from CD4+ or CD8+ T cells sorted from blood, collected in a trial of the OX40 agonist ivuxolimab. The source is an adult with an advanced solid tumor such as melanoma, head and neck, liver or kidney cancer. The CDR3 runs from the conserved cysteine through the conserved F or W. Each record gives: D gene, J gene, V gene, clone size, CDR3 DNA, CDR3 protein. The D gene is left open where the match is weak. Clone size is shown for a subset of rows, as once, few, many or a class of expanded clone.

d_gene: -; j_gene: TRBJ1-1; v_gene: TRBV4-3; abundance: once; CDR3nt: TGCGCCAGCACCTCCCGGGGGGGGCCCATTAACACTGAAGCTTTCTTT; CDR3aa: CASTSRGGPINTEAFF
d_gene: TRBD1; j_gene: TRBJ2-2; v_gene: TRBV6-1; abundance: -; CDR3nt: TGTGCCAGCAGTGAAGCGCTTCAGAGGGGGCGGACCGGGGAGCTGTTTTTT; CDR3aa: CASSEALQRGRTGELFF
d_gene: -; j_gene: TRBJ1-3; v_gene: TRBV7-8; abundance: -; CDR3nt: TGTGCCAGCTCCGGAACTGGAAACACCATATATTTT; CDR3aa: CASSGTGNTIYF
d_gene: TRBD2; j_gene: TRBJ2-7; v_gene: TRBV11-2; abundance: few; CDR3nt: TGTGCCAGCAGCTTGTTAGCGGGAGGTGGCTACGAGCAGTACTTC; CDR3aa: CASSLLAGGGYEQYF
d_gene: TRBD1; j_gene: TRBJ2-1; v_gene: TRBV7-6; abundance: -; CDR3nt: TGTGCCAGCAGCTTACCGGGACAGAACTACAATGAGCAGTTCTTC; CDR3aa: CASSLPGQNYNEQFF
d_gene: -; j_gene: TRBJ2-7; v_gene: TRBV27; abundance: -; CDR3nt: TGTGCCAGCAGTTTAGGGGGAGTGGCCTACGAGCAGTACTTC; CDR3aa: CASSLGGVAYEQYF
d_gene: -; j_gene: TRBJ2-7; v_gene: TRBV25-1; abundance: -; CDR3nt: TGTGCCAGCAGCGAACCCCAGGGTTACGAGCAGTACTTC; CDR3aa: CASSEPQGYEQYF
d_gene: -; j_gene: TRBJ1-1; v_gene: TRBV12-5; abundance: -; CDR3nt: TGTGCTAGTGGTTTGACGGCAGCTCTGAACACTGAAGCTTTCTTT; CDR3aa: CASGLTAALNTEAFF
d_gene: -; j_gene: TRBJ1-5; v_gene: TRBV19; abundance: -; CDR3nt: TGTGCCAGTAGTATAACCAGGGATGGCAATCAGCCCCAGCATTTT; CDR3aa: CASSITRDGNQPQHF
d_gene: TRBD1; j_gene: TRBJ1-2; v_gene: TRBV9; abundance: -; CDR3nt: TGTGCCAGCAGCGTAGCTTGGACAGGGAAGGGCTACACCTTC; CDR3aa: CASSVAWTGKGYTF
d_gene: -; j_gene: TRBJ1-2; v_gene: TRBV5-1; abundance: -; CDR3nt: TGCGCCAGCAGCTTGGAGGGCTCGGTCGGCGGCTACACCTTC; CDR3aa: CASSLEGSVGGYTF
d_gene: -; j_gene: TRBJ1-3; v_gene: TRBV15; abundance: -; CDR3nt: TGTGCCACCAGTGCGCAGGACGCTGGAAACACCATATATTTT; CDR3aa: CATSAQDAGNTIYF
d_gene: TRBD2; j_gene: TRBJ2-3; v_gene: TRBV4-3; abundance: -; CDR3nt: TGCGCCAGCAGCCTCGGGACTAGCGGGGCAGATACGCAGTATTTT; CDR3aa: CASSLGTSGADTQYF
d_gene: TRBD2; j_gene: TRBJ2-7; v_gene: TRBV7-9; abundance: -; CDR3nt: TGTGCCAGCAGCCCGGGACTATTCTCCTACGAGCAGTACTTC; CDR3aa: CASSPGLFSYEQYF
d_gene: -; j_gene: TRBJ1-1; v_gene: TRBV11-2; abundance: -; CDR3nt: TGTGCCAGCAGCTTAGGTACAGGAGCTGAAGCTTTCTTT; CDR3aa: CASSLGTGAEAFF
d_gene: -; j_gene: TRBJ2-1; v_gene: TRBV10-3; abundance: few; CDR3nt: TGTGCCATCAGCTCCCACGGACTCACGAATGAGCAGTTCTTC; CDR3aa: CAISSHGLTNEQFF
d_gene: TRBD1; j_gene: TRBJ1-3; v_gene: TRBV4-2; abundance: -; CDR3nt: TGTGCCAGCAGCCAGCGGACAGGGGGGTCCTCTGGAAACACCATATATTTT; CDR3aa: CASSQRTGGSSGNTIYF
d_gene: TRBD1; j_gene: TRBJ2-1; v_gene: TRBV6-1; abundance: -; CDR3nt: TGTGCCAGCAGTGAACGGACAGGGACGGAGTTCTTC; CDR3aa: CASSERTGTEFF
d_gene: TRBD1; j_gene: TRBJ2-7; v_gene: TRBV19; abundance: -; CDR3nt: TGTGCCAGTAGTGCCCGACAGGGGCAGGGATGGCAGTACTTC; CDR3aa: CASSARQGQGWQYF
d_gene: -; j_gene: TRBJ1-2; v_gene: TRBV30; abundance: -; CDR3nt: TGTGCCTGGAGTGTAGCAGGGAGGGACTATGGCTACACCTTC; CDR3aa: CAWSVAGRDYGYTF
d_gene: -; j_gene: TRBJ1-4; v_gene: TRBV2; abundance: -; CDR3nt: TGTGCCAGCAGTGACGGAGGATCCCGCGAAAAACTGTTTTTT; CDR3aa: CASSDGGSREKLFF
d_gene: -; j_gene: TRBJ1-5; v_gene: TRBV5-6; abundance: -; CDR3nt: TGTGCCAGCAGCTTGCCGGGGGAGGGGAGGCATCAGCCCCAGCATTTT; CDR3aa: CASSLPGEGRHQPQHF
d_gene: TRBD1; j_gene: TRBJ2-7; v_gene: TRBV5-1; abundance: -; CDR3nt: TGCGCCAGCAGCTACGGACAGGGGATAAACGAGCAGTACTTC; CDR3aa: CASSYGQGINEQYF
d_gene: -; j_gene: TRBJ1-5; v_gene: TRBV10-2; abundance: -; CDR3nt: TGCGCCAGCAAAGGGGGAGGTCAGCCCCAGCATTTT; CDR3aa: CASKGGGQPQHF
d_gene: -; j_gene: TRBJ2-7; v_gene: TRBV4-1; abundance: -; CDR3nt: TGCGCCAGCAGCATTCGGGACACTGGGACTTACGAGCAGTACTTC; CDR3aa: CASSIRDTGTYEQYF
d_gene: -; j_gene: TRBJ2-1; v_gene: TRBV7-8; abundance: -; CDR3nt: TGTGCCAGCAGCTCAAATGAGCAGTTCTTC; CDR3aa: CASSSNEQFF
d_gene: -; j_gene: TRBJ1-1; v_gene: TRBV18; abundance: -; CDR3nt: TGTGCCAGCTCACCATCGGCCGGGACTGCGAACACTGAAGCTTTCTTT; CDR3aa: CASSPSAGTANTEAFF
d_gene: -; j_gene: TRBJ1-1; v_gene: TRBV27; abundance: -; CDR3nt: TGTGCCAGCAGTTCCGCAGGGGATGAAGCTTTCTTT; CDR3aa: CASSSAGDEAFF
d_gene: TRBD2; j_gene: TRBJ2-1; v_gene: TRBV5-1; abundance: -; CDR3nt: TGCGCCAGCAGCTTGGGACTAGCGGGAAGCTATGAGCAGTTCTTC; CDR3aa: CASSLGLAGSYEQFF
d_gene: -; j_gene: TRBJ1-5; v_gene: TRBV12-5; abundance: -; CDR3nt: TGTGCTAGTGGTTTGGTACTGGGGGGAGGGGGGCAGCCCCAGCATTTT; CDR3aa: CASGLVLGGGGQPQHF
d_gene: -; j_gene: TRBJ2-2; v_gene: TRBV21-1; abundance: -; CDR3nt: TGTGCCAGCAGCAAGAGGGCCACAGCAGGGGAATCGGCCGGGGAGCTGTTTTTT; CDR3aa: CASSKRATAGESAGELFF
d_gene: -; j_gene: TRBJ2-7; v_gene: TRBV6-6; abundance: once; CDR3nt: TGTGCCAGCAGTTACACAGACTCCTACGAGCAGTACTTC; CDR3aa: CASSYTDSYEQYF
d_gene: -; j_gene: TRBJ1-5; v_gene: TRBV27; abundance: many; CDR3nt: TGTGCCAGCAGACAGAGAAATCAGCCCCAGCATTTT; CDR3aa: CASRQRNQPQHF
d_gene: -; j_gene: TRBJ2-2; v_gene: TRBV5-1; abundance: -; CDR3nt: TGCGCCAGCAAGTGGGGCTCGAACACCGGGGAGCTGTTTTTT; CDR3aa: CASKWGSNTGELFF
d_gene: -; j_gene: TRBJ2-5; v_gene: TRBV19; abundance: -; CDR3nt: TGTGCCAGTAGTATTGGGGCAGGGGAGAAGACCCAGTACTTC; CDR3aa: CASSIGAGEKTQYF
d_gene: -; j_gene: TRBJ1-5; v_gene: TRBV2; abundance: -; CDR3nt: TGTGCCAGCAGTGCCCCGGGGCCCCAGCATTTT; CDR3aa: CASSAPGPQHF
d_gene: TRBD1; j_gene: TRBJ2-7; v_gene: TRBV7-2; abundance: -; CDR3nt: TGTGCCAGCAGCTCACCCCGGGACAGGGGGATCCTCGAGCAGTACTTC; CDR3aa: CASSSPRDRGILEQYF
d_gene: TRBD2; j_gene: TRBJ2-2; v_gene: TRBV11-3; abundance: -; CDR3nt: TGTGCCAGCAGAAGGACTAGCGGGAGCTTGAACACCGGGGAGCTGTTTTTT; CDR3aa: CASRRTSGSLNTGELFF
d_gene: -; j_gene: TRBJ1-5; v_gene: TRBV7-8; abundance: -; CDR3nt: TGTGCCAGCAGCAACGATCTAACAGGGACGCGCAATCAGCCCCAGCATTTT; CDR3aa: CASSNDLTGTRNQPQHF
d_gene: -; j_gene: TRBJ2-3; v_gene: TRBV9; abundance: -; CDR3nt: -; CDR3aa: CASSVGGGAAEYF
d_gene: TRBD1; j_gene: TRBJ2-1; v_gene: TRBV29-1; abundance: -; CDR3nt: TGCAGCGTTGAAGGGGACAGGGCCCATGGGTCCTACAATGAGCAGTTCTTC; CDR3aa: CSVEGDRAHGSYNEQFF
d_gene: TRBD2; j_gene: TRBJ2-3; v_gene: TRBV9; abundance: -; CDR3nt: TGTGCCAGCAGCCCCCGGGACTATGGGGTTACGCAGTATTTT; CDR3aa: CASSPRDYGVTQYF
d_gene: TRBD1; j_gene: TRBJ2-7; v_gene: TRBV5-6; abundance: few; CDR3nt: TGTGCCAGCAGCTTTCGACAGGGTGGGAACGAGCAGTACTTC; CDR3aa: CASSFRQGGNEQYF
d_gene: -; j_gene: TRBJ2-3; v_gene: TRBV2; abundance: -; CDR3nt: TGTGCCAGCCAGGCCTTTGGCGGCACAGATACGCAGTATTTT; CDR3aa: CASQAFGGTDTQYF
d_gene: -; j_gene: TRBJ2-3; v_gene: TRBV30; abundance: -; CDR3nt: TGTGCCTGGAGGGGGTGGGGCACAGATACGCAGTATTTT; CDR3aa: CAWRGWGTDTQYF
d_gene: -; j_gene: TRBJ2-1; v_gene: TRBV29-1; abundance: -; CDR3nt: TGCAGCGTTGAAGGAATCCGGAGCTCCTACAATGAGCAGTTCTTC; CDR3aa: CSVEGIRSSYNEQFF
d_gene: -; j_gene: TRBJ2-2; v_gene: TRBV5-1; abundance: -; CDR3nt: TGCGCCAGCAGCTCTGCGACCCGAGGGACCGGGGAGCTGTTTTTT; CDR3aa: CASSSATRGTGELFF
d_gene: TRBD1; j_gene: TRBJ1-6; v_gene: TRBV25-1; abundance: -; CDR3nt: TGTGCCAGCAGTTCCGGACAGGGAGCGAATTCACCCCTCCACTTT; CDR3aa: CASSSGQGANSPLHF
d_gene: -; j_gene: TRBJ1-1; v_gene: TRBV25-1; abundance: -; CDR3nt: TGTGCCAGCAGTGTCCGAGGGACGTCTGAAGCTTTCTTT; CDR3aa: CASSVRGTSEAFF
d_gene: -; j_gene: TRBJ1-5; v_gene: TRBV21-1; abundance: once; CDR3nt: TGTGCCAGCAGCATTACAGGGGGAGGATGGGATCAGCCCCAGCATTTT; CDR3aa: CASSITGGGWDQPQHF
d_gene: -; j_gene: TRBJ2-7; v_gene: TRBV11-2; abundance: -; CDR3nt: TGTGCCAGCAGCTCCGATCGACAGTACGAGCAGTACTTC; CDR3aa: CASSSDRQYEQYF
d_gene: TRBD2; j_gene: TRBJ2-3; v_gene: TRBV9; abundance: -; CDR3nt: TGTGCCAGCAGTCCTAGCGGGGGACATGCAAACACGCAGTATTTT; CDR3aa: CASSPSGGHANTQYF
d_gene: -; j_gene: TRBJ2-3; v_gene: TRBV7-2; abundance: -; CDR3nt: TGTGCCAGCAGCTTACGGGGTGGAGATACGCAGTATTTT; CDR3aa: CASSLRGGDTQYF
d_gene: TRBD1; j_gene: TRBJ2-1; v_gene: TRBV18; abundance: -; CDR3nt: TGTGCCAGCTCACCGGGACAGGGGGCTGATGAGCAGTTCTTC; CDR3aa: CASSPGQGADEQFF
d_gene: TRBD1; j_gene: TRBJ1-1; v_gene: TRBV5-1; abundance: -; CDR3nt: TGCGCCAGCAGCTTGGGGACAGGGAACACTGAAGCTTTCTTT; CDR3aa: CASSLGTGNTEAFF
d_gene: TRBD1; j_gene: TRBJ1-1; v_gene: TRBV4-2; abundance: -; CDR3nt: TGTGCCAGCAGCCAAGATTGGGGCAGGGGGCGGAATGAAGCTTTCTTT; CDR3aa: CASSQDWGRGRNEAFF
d_gene: -; j_gene: TRBJ2-3; v_gene: TRBV6-5; abundance: -; CDR3nt: TGTGCCAGCAGTTACGTAGGGGCAGATACGCAGTATTTT; CDR3aa: CASSYVGADTQYF
d_gene: TRBD2; j_gene: TRBJ2-1; v_gene: TRBV11-3; abundance: -; CDR3nt: TGTGCCAGCAGCGCGGGGACTAGCGGGGTTAATGAGCAGTTCTTC; CDR3aa: CASSAGTSGVNEQFF
d_gene: -; j_gene: TRBJ2-7; v_gene: TRBV27; abundance: -; CDR3nt: TGTGCCAGCAGCTGGGAGGGACAGGCTACCTACGAGCAGTACTTC; CDR3aa: CASSWEGQATYEQYF